This passage covers 18 T cell receptor beta chains from one sample sequenced in a study of blood T cell repertoires in COVID-19. Method: immunoSEQ multiplex PCR; TCRdb's copy keeps in-frame clones and lacks some. The sample has roughly 150,000 clones, just under 85% seen once. The sample was peripheral blood. These receptor sequences come from a woman of 80 years or more with COVID-19, enrolled during active disease.

This clone showed up just a few times. This chain links TRBV11-2 with TRBJ1-2; D not certain. V lost 1 base and J 3 bases, leaving 15 bases between the germline ends. Germline lookup yields CDR1 SGHAT and CDR2 FQNNGV. The CDR3 is 16 residues long. This chain's CDR3 is CASSLAIGESHYGYTF. The CDR3 nucleotides are TGTGCCAGCAGCTTAGCTATCGGGGAGTCCCACTATGGCTACACCTTC.

The V gene is TRBV2, the J gene TRBJ1-5, with D uncertain. The CDR3 length is 13 residues. Germline values: CDR1 SNHLY, CDR2 FYNNEI. Between the trimmed V and J ends, which lost 6 bases and 5 bases, there was a span of 11 bases. The CDR3 nucleotides read TGTGCCAGCAGGGGCAGAGAAGATCAGCCCCAGCATTTT. Residues: CASRGREDQPQHF. The full variable domain, in which reference TRBV2 and TRBJ1-5 provide the parts outside the CDR3, is EPEVTQTPSHQVTQMGQEVILRCVPISNHLYFYWYRQILGQKVEFLVSFYNNEISEKSEIFDDQFSVERPDGSNFTLKIRSTKLEDSAMYFCASRGREDQPQHFGDGTRLSIL.

The chain is built from TRBV12-3 or TRBV12-4 and TRBJ2-3; perhaps TRBD2 as D (6 bases). CDR3 length equals 13 residues. With 6 bases removed from V and 3 bases from J, the gap between germline ends came to 10 bases. DNA of the CDR3: TGTGCCAGCAGACTCGCGGGAACAGATACGCAGTATTTT. As protein: CASRLAGTDTQYF.

The CDR3 nucleotides read TGTGCCAGCAGCCCCCTACGAGCAGGGCGGACTAACTATGGCTACACCTTC. This gives the protein CASSPLRAGRTNYGYTF. The chain has TRBV3-1 (or the pseudogene TRBV3-2) and TRBJ1-2; a possible D gene is TRBD1 (5 bases). V lost 4 bases and J 0 bases, leaving 18 bases between the germline ends. The CDR3 loop spans 17 amino acids. The germline gives CDR1 LGHDT, CDR2 YNNKEL (reference sequence).

The chain employs TRBV5-1 and TRBJ2-5; a possible D gene is TRBD2 (7 bases). CDR3 length: 15 amino acids. The V end was cut by 7 bases, the J end by 4 bases, with 20 bases between. The germline CDR1 and CDR2 sequences are SGHRS and YFSETQ. The CDR3 protein is CASGPGGGAAETQYF. CDR3 sequence (DNA): TGCGCCAGCGGCCCTGGAGGGGGGGCCGCAGAGACCCAGTACTTC.

This chain links TRBV6-1 with TRBJ1-4; D unclear. This CDR3 is built from 13 residues. The germline gives CDR1 MNHNS, CDR2 SASEGT. Trimming removed 0 bases from V and 7 bases from J, with 6 bases in between. As DNA, the CDR3 is TGTGCCAGCAGTGAAGCATTTCGTGAAAAACTGTTTTTT. Translating it yields CASSEAFREKLFF.

This clone was seen just once. V usage is TRBV19 and J usage is TRBJ1-2; 8 positions match TRBD1. Germline CDR1 and CDR2: LNHDA and SQIVND (reference sequence). V shed 6 bases, J shed 8 bases, and the junction held 11 bases outside the gene matches. The CDR3 is made up of 14 amino acids. DNA of the CDR3: TGTGCCAGTAGCACCCAAGGACAGGGAGGAGGCTACACCTTC. Protein product: CASSTQGQGGGYTF.

The chain has TRBV2 and TRBJ1-2, with a possible D match to TRBD1 (6 bases). The germline gives CDR1 SNHLY, CDR2 FYNNEI. The CDR3 loop spans 14 amino acids. Trimming shortened V by 2 bases and J by 2 bases, and 9 bases separated the two germline ends. The CDR3 sequence is CASSERTGNYGYTF. The CDR3 DNA sequence: TGTGCCAGCAGTGAAAGAACAGGGAACTATGGCTACACCTTC.

This chain connects TRBV5-6 to TRBJ2-5; 10 positions match TRBD1. The V and J ends lost 4 bases and 5 bases, in that order; junction bases with no gene match: 8. The germline CDR1 and CDR2 sequences are SGHDT and YYEEEE. CDR3 length: 15 residues. CDR3 sequence: CASSISPGQGETQYF. CDR3 coding DNA: TGTGCCAGCAGCATTTCACCGGGACAGGGGGAGACCCAGTACTTC.

CDR3 bases: TGCAGCGTTGGAAAGGGACAGGGCGATCAGCCCCAGCATTTT. Translation gives CSVGKGQGDQPQHF. V gene TRBV29-1 combines with J gene TRBJ1-5; 9 bases line up with TRBD1. The germline gives CDR1 SQVTM, CDR2 ANQGSEA. The CDR3 is 14 residues long. After removal of 4 bases from V and 5 bases from J, the junction contained 6 bases not matched to a gene.

This chain connects TRBV5-1 to TRBJ2-1; the D gene is possibly TRBD1 (6 bases). Trimming removed 6 bases at V and 1 base at J, with 14 bases between. Germline assignment: CDR1 SGHRS and CDR2 YFSETQ. The CDR3 length is 15 residues. The CDR3 DNA follows: TGCGCCAGCAACCCGGACAGACCTTCCTACAATGAGCAGTTCTTC. Protein sequence: CASNPDRPSYNEQFF.

This chain links TRBV5-1 with TRBJ1-2, with D uncertain. V lost 0 bases, J lost 5 bases, and 5 bases lay in between. The CDR3 has 12 amino acids. CDR1 is SGHRS, CDR2 YFSETQ, per germline. The CDR3 DNA follows: TGCGCCAGCAGCTTGGGAGTTTATGGCTACACCTTC. Translating it yields CASSLGVYGYTF.

The gene calls are TRBV5-1 and TRBJ1-1, with D possibly TRBD1 on 5 matching bases. The CDR3 consists of 15 residues. Trimming pared 0 bases from V and 4 bases from J, leaving 13 bases between. Germline CDR1 reads SGHRS; CDR2 reads YFSETQ. CDR3 region: CASSLEWGGATEAFF. The CDR3 nucleotides are TGCGCCAGCAGCTTGGAATGGGGAGGGGCCACTGAAGCTTTCTTT.

The chain links TRBV5-1 to TRBJ2-1, with D possibly being TRBD1 (5 bases). The V gene lost 2 bases and the J gene lost 5 bases, with 14 bases spanning the gap. The CDR3 is 15 amino acids. CDR1 and CDR2 from the germline V gene are SGHRS and YFSETQ. The CDR3: CASSFFDSSNNEQFF. CDR3 nucleotide sequence: TGCGCCAGCAGCTTTTTTGACAGCTCAAACAATGAGCAGTTCTTC.

The chain is built from TRBV7-2 and TRBJ2-1, with D tentatively TRBD2 (7 bases). The CDR3 extends over 13 amino acids. The V end lost 0 bases, the J end lost 10 bases, and 10 bases lay between the germline ends. Germline V CDR1 and CDR2: SGHTA, FQGNSA. In nucleotides, the CDR3 is TGTGCCAGCAGCTTAGCGGGGGGGCGGGAGCAGTTCTTC. This sequence encodes CASSLAGGREQFF.

This chain uses TRBV5-4 with TRBJ2-5, with a possible D match to TRBD2 (6 bases). CDR1 is SGHNT and CDR2 is YYREEE in the germline V gene (reference sequence). V lost 3 bases and J lost 2, with 11 bases in between. This CDR3 region has 14 residues. The CDR3 region has the DNA TGTGCCAGCAGCTCCGTGGGGGGTCAAGAGACCCAGTACTTC. As protein: CASSSVGGQETQYF.

This rearrangement joins TRBV5-1 to TRBJ2-5; 7 nucleotides align to TRBD1. The J segment lost 1 base and the V segment lost 4 bases, leaving 7 bases of the junction unmatched. CDR3 size: 15 residues. Germline CDR1 and CDR2: SGHRS and YFSETQ. The CDR3 nucleotides read TGCGCCAGCAGCCCCTCCGACAGGGCCCAAGAGACCCAGTACTTC. Residues: CASSPSDRAQETQYF.

The chain is built from TRBV19 and TRBJ1-1; 10 bases are a match to TRBD1. With 5 bases clipped from V and 5 bases from J, the junction kept 5 bases outside the gene matches. The CDR3 has 14 residues. Per germline, CDR1 LNHDA and CDR2 SQIVND (reference sequence). CDR3 amino acids: CASSGDRGGTEAFF. The CDR3 nucleotides are TGTGCCAGTAGTGGGGACAGGGGCGGAACTGAAGCTTTCTTT. The full variable domain, with the rest looked up from reference TRBV19 and TRBJ1-1, is DGGITQSPKYLFRKEGQNVTLSCEQNLNHDAMYWYRQDPGQGLRLIYYSQIVNDFQKGDIAEGYSVSREKKESFPLTVTSAQKNPTAFYLCASSGDRGGTEAFFGQGTRLTVV.